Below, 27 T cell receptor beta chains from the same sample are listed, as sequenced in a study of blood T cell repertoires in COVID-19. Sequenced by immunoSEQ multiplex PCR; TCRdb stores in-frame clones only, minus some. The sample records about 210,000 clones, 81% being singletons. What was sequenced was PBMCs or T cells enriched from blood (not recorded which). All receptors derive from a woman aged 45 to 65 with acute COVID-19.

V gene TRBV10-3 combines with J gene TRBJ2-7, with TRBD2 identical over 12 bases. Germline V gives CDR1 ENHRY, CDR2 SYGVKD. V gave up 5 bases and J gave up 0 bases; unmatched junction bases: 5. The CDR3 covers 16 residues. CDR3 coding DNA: TGTGCCATCAGTCCTGGGGGACTAGCGGGCTCCTACGAGCAGTACTTC. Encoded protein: CAISPGGLAGSYEQYF.

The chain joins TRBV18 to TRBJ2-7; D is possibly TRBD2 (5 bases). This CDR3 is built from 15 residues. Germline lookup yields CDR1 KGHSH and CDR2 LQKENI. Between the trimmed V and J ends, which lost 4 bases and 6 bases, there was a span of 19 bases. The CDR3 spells CASSQTIATTSEQYF. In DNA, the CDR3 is TGTGCCAGCTCACAGACTATCGCCACTACTAGCGAGCAGTACTTC.

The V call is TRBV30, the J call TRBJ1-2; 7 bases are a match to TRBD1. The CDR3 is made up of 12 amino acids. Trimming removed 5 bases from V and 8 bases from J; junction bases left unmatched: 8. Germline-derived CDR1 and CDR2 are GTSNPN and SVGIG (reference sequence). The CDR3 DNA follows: TGTGCCTGGCAGGGGGATTCAAAGGGCTACACCTTC. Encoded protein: CAWQGDSKGYTF.

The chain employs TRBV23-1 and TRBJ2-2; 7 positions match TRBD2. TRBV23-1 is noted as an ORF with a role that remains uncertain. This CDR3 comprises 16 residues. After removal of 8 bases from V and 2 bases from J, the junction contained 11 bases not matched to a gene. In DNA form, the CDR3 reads TGCGCCAGCCACAAAGGAGCTAGCGGAAACACCGGGGAGCTGTTTTTT. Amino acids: CASHKGASGNTGELFF.

CDR3 nucleotides: TGCGCCAGCAGCCCCTCCCGGGGGAGGGGTTACGAGCAGTACTTC. Amino acid sequence: CASSPSRGRGYEQYF. The gene calls are TRBV4-3 and TRBJ2-7; the match to TRBD2 covers 7 bases. Germline CDR1 reads LGHNA; CDR2 reads YSLEER. V gave up 4 bases and J gave up 4 bases; unmatched junction bases: 10. The CDR3 runs to 15 residues.

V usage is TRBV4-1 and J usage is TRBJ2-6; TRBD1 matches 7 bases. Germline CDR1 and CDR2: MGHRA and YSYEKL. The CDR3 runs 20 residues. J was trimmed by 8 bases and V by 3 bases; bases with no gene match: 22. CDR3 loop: CASSHIRTGQYGLRTNVLTF. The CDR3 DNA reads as TGCGCCAGCAGCCATATAAGGACAGGTCAATACGGCCTGAGGACCAACGTCCTGACTTTC.

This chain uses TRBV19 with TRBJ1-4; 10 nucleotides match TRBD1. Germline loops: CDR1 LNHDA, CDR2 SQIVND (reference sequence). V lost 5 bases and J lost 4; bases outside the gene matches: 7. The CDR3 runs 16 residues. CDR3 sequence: CASSYPGTGVNEKLFF. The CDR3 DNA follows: TGTGCCAGTAGTTACCCCGGGACAGGGGTTAATGAAAAACTGTTTTTT.

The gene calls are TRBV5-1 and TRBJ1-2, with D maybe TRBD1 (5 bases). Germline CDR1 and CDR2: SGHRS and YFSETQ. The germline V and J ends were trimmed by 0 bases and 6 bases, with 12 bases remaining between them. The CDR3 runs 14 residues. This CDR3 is CASSLAGGTDGYTF. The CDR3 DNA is TGCGCCAGCAGCTTGGCCGGGGGGACGGATGGCTACACCTTC.

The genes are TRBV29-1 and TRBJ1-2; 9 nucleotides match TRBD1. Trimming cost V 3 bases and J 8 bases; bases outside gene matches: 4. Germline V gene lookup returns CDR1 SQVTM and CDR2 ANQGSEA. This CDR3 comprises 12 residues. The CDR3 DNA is TGCAGCGTTGAGGACAGGGGTTCAGGCTACACCTTC. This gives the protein CSVEDRGSGYTF.

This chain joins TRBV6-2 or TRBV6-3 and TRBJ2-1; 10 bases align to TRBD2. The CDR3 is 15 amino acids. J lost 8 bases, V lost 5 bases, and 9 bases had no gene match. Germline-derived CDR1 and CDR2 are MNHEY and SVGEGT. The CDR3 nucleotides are TGTGCCAGCAGTGGGCCGGGACTAGCGATCGATGAGCAGTTCTTC. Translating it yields CASSGPGLAIDEQFF.

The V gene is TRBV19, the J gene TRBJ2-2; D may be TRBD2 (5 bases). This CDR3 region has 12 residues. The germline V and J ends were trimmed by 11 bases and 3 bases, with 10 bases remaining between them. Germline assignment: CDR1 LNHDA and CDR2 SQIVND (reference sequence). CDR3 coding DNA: TGTGCCGCGGACTCTCACACCGGGGAGCTGTTTTTT. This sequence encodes CAADSHTGELFF.

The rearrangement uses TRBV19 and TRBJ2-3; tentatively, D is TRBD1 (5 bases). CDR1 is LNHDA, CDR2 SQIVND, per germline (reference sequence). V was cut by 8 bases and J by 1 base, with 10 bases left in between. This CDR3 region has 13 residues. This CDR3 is CASVAQGTDTQYF. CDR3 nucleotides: TGTGCCAGTGTGGCACAGGGCACAGATACGCAGTATTTT. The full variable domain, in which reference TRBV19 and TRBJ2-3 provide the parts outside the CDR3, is DGGITQSPKYLFRKEGQNVTLSCEQNLNHDAMYWYRQDPGQGLRLIYYSQIVNDFQKGDIAEGYSVSREKKESFPLTVTSAQKNPTAFYLCASVAQGTDTQYFGPGTRLTVL.

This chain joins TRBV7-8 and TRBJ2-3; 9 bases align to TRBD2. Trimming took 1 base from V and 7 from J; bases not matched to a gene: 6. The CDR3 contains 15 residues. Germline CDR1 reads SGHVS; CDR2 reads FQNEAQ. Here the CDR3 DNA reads TGTGCCAGCAGCTTAGGGCTAGCGGGGTCGAATACGCAGTATTTT. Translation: CASSLGLAGSNTQYF.

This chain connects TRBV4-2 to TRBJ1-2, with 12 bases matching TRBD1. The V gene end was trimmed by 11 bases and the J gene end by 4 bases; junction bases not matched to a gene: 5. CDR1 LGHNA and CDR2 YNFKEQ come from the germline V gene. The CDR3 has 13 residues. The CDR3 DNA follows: TGTGCCGTTGGGACAGGGGGCGTCTATGGCTACACCTTC. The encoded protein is CAVGTGGVYGYTF.

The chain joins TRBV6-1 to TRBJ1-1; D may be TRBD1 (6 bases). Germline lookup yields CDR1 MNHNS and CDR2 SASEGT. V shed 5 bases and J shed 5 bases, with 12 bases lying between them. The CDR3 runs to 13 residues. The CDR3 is CASSSNRATEAFF. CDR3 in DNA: TGTGCCAGCAGTAGTAACAGGGCGACTGAAGCTTTCTTT.

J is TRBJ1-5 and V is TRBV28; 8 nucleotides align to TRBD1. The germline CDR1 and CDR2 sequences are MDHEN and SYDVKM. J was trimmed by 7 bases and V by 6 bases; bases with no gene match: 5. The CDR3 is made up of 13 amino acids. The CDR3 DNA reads TGTGCCAGCAGCAGGACAGGGATGCAGCCCCAGCATTTT. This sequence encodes CASSRTGMQPQHF. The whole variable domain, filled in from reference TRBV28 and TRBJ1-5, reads DVKVTQSSRYLVKRTGEKVFLECVQDMDHENMFWYRQDPGLGLRLIYFSYDVKMKEKGDIPEGYSVSREKKERFSLILESASTNQTSMYLCASSRTGMQPQHFGDGTRLSIL.

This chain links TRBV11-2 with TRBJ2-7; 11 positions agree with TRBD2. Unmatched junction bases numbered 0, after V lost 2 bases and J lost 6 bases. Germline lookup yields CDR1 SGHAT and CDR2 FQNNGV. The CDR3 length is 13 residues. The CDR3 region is CASSLLAGGEQYF. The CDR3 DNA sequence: TGTGCCAGCAGCTTACTAGCGGGAGGCGAGCAGTACTTC.

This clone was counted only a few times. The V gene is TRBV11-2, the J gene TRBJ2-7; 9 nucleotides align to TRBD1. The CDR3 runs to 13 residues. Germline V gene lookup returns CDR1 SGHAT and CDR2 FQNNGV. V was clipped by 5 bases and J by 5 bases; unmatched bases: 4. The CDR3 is CASSTGTGNEQYF. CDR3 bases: TGTGCCAGCAGCACAGGGACAGGGAACGAGCAGTACTTC.

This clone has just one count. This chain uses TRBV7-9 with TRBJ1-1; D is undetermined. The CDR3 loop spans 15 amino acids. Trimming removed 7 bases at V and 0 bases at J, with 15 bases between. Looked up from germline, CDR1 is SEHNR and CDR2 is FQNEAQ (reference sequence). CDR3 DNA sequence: TGTGCCAGCACCCCCGTCGGGGTCATGAACACTGAAGCTTTCTTT. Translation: CASTPVGVMNTEAFF.

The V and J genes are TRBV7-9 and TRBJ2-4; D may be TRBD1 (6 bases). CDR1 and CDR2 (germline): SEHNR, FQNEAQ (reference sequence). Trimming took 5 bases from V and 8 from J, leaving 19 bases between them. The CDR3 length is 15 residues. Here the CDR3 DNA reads TGTGCCAGCAGCGATCCACAGGGTTGGGGTGACATTCAGTACTTC. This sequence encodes CASSDPQGWGDIQYF.

CDR3 sequence (DNA): TGTGCCTGGACCGGGACAGGGAGAGAAAAACTGTTTTTT. It codes for CAWTGTGREKLFF. The V gene is TRBV30, the J gene TRBJ1-4, with 9 nucleotides matching TRBD1. The trim removed 4 bases at V and 8 bases at J, leaving 5 bases unmatched. Per germline, CDR1 GTSNPN and CDR2 SVGIG (reference sequence). This CDR3 has 13 residues. Complete variable domain (other parts from reference TRBV30 and TRBJ1-4): SQTIHQWPATLVQPVGSPLSLECTVEGTSNPNLYWYRQAAGRGLQLLFYSVGIGQISSEVPQNLSASRPQDRQFILSSKKLLLSDSGFYLCAWTGTGREKLFFGSGTQLSVL.

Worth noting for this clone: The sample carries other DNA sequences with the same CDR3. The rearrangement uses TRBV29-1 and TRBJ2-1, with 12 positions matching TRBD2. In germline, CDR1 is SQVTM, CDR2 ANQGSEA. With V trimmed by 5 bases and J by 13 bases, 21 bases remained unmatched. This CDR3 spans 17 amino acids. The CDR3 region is CSVPGAPGLAGSKEQFF. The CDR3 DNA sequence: TGCAGCGTTCCTGGGGCACCGGGACTAGCGGGTTCAAAAGAACAGTTCTTC.

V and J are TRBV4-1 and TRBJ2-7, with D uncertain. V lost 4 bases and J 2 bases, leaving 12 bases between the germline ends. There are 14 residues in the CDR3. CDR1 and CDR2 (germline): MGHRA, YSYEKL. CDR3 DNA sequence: TGCGCCAGCAGCCGAGAGCACAGAGCCTACGAGCAGTACTTC. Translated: CASSREHRAYEQYF.

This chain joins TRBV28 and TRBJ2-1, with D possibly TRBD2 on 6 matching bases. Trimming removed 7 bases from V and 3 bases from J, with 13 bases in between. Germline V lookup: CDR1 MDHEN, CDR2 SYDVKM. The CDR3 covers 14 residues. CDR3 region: CASNGRDGYNEQFF. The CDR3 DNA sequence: TGTGCCAGCAACGGGCGGGACGGCTACAATGAGCAGTTCTTC.

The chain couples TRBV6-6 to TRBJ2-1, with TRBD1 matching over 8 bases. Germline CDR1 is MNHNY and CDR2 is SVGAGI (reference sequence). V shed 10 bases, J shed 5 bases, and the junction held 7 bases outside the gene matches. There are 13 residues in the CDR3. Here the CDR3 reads CATTDRAHNEQFF. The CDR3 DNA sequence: TGTGCCACCACGGACAGGGCCCACAATGAGCAGTTCTTC.

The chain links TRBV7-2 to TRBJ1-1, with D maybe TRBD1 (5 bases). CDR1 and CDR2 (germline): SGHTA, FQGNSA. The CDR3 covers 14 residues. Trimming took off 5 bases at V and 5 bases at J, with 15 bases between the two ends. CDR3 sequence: CASSESPEGTEAFF. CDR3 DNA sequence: TGTGCCAGCAGCGAATCGCCGGAGGGGACTGAAGCTTTCTTT. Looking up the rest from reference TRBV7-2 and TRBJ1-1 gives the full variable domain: GAGVSQSPSNKVTEKGKDVELRCDPISGHTALYWYRQSLGQGLEFLIYFQGNSAPDKSGLPSDRFSAERTGGSVSTLTIQRTQQEDSAVYLCASSESPEGTEAFFGQGTRLTVV.

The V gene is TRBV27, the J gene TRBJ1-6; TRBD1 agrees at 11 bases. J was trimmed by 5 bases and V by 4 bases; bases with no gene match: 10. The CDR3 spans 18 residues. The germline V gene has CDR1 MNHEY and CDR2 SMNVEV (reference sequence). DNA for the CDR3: TGTGCCAGCAGTTCCGGACAGGGGGCCGGAACTAATAATTCACCCCTCCACTTT. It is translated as CASSSGQGAGTNNSPLHF.